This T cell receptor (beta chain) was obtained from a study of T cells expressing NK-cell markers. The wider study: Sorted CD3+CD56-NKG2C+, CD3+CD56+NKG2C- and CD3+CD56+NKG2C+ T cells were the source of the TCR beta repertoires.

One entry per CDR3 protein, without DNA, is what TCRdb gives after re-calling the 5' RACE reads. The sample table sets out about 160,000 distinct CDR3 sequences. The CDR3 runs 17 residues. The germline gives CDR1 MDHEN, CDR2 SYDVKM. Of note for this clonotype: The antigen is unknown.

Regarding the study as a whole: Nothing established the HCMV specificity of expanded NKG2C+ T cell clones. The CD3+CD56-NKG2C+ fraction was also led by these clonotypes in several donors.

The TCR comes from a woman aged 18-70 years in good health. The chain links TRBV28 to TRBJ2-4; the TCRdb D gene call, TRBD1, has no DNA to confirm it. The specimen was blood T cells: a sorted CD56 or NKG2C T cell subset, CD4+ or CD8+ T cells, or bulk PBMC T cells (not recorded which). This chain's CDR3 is CASSLPPRGAGKNIQYF.